Listed here is a single TCR beta chain. Its specificity is not known. These data come from a study of cytomegalovirus exposure and HLA in healthy donors. Findings of the study overall: Reports indicated that the classifier achieved high specificity and sensitivity in diagnosing cytomegalovirus status.

Germline V gene lookup returns CDR1 LNHDA and CDR2 SQIVND (reference sequence). Trimming took off 3 bases at V and 0 bases at J, with 6 bases between the two ends. This CDR3 region has 14 residues. Everyone who donated was a healthy bone marrow donor. This PCR relied on a set of 60 Vbeta primers and 13 Jbeta primers. Sequencing was performed with immunoSEQ multiplex PCR; in TCRdb, only in-frame clones are kept and a portion is missing. The table lists roughly 130,000 clones, roughly 78% of them singletons, with under 3% in the top ten. The TCR sequence derives from a man aged 25-45 years in good health and CMV-seronegative. The sequenced material came from PBMCs. The chain is built from TRBV19 and TRBJ1-5, with D unresolved. The DNA of the CDR3 is TGTGCCAGTAGTATGCAGGATAGCAATCAGCCCCAGCATTTT. Translating it yields CASSMQDSNQPQHF.